The T cell receptor beta chain under discussion was sequenced for a study of T cells after posttransplantation cyclophosphamide. Study-level findings and limits: After PTCy, TRB diversity resembled that of CNI/methotrexate controls.

Busulfan-fludarabine conditioning, marrow transplant, and cyclophosphamide on days +3 and +4 were administered. Trimming cost V 1 base and J 0 bases, with 11 bases left between them. Germline CDR1 and CDR2: SGDLS and YYNGEE. CDR3 length: 15 amino acids. Sample share makes this clone medium-sized. Its antigen remains unknown. The protocol was immunoSEQ multiplex PCR, while the TCRdb copy is restricted to in-frame clones and leaves out a portion. Altogether approximately 6,600 clones are present, approximately 84% being singletons, with the ten largest covering roughly 30%. The gene calls are TRBV9 and TRBJ2-7; weak D call: TRBD2 (6 bases). This TCR derives from a female patient in her forties or fifties who received an allogeneic stem cell transplant from a related donor, was CMV-positive, and had no GVHD. A subset of T cells may come from the graft donor. Specimen: CD8+ T cells sorted from PBMCs, collected about 1,500 days after allogeneic stem cell transplant with posttransplant cyclophosphamide. The CDR3 loop is CASSVYPGASYEQYF. In DNA form, the CDR3 reads TGTGCCAGCAGCGTATATCCGGGAGCCTCCTACGAGCAGTACTTC. The whole variable domain, filled in from reference TRBV9 and TRBJ2-7, reads DSGVTQTPKHLITATGQRVTLRCSPRSGDLSVYWYQQSLDQGLQFLIQYYNGEERAKGNILERFSAQQFPDLHSELNLSSLELGDSALYFCASSVYPGASYEQYFGPGTRLTVT.